The sample holds a few counts of the clone carrying this TCR beta chain. The sample originates from a study of human T cells and chemical hapten exposure. On the study more broadly: The study traced per-sample TCR yield variation mainly to small differences in pooled library volumes.

As for time point: patch test 2, 6 weeks after DPC sensitization. Stated treatment: therapeutic diphenylcyclopropenone sensitization with weekly scalp DPC. TCRdb itself ran the RACE reads through MiXCR, one entry per CDR3 protein. The data hold some 79,000 distinct CDR3 sequences, with more than 9% observed a single time. Sequencing used whole blood, obtained in connection with sensitization to the hapten diphenylcyclopropenone (DPC). The sequence came from a woman aged 50 to 65 with alopecia areata. Some clones in this sample may be carry-over from other donors' samples.

CDR3 DNA: TGTGCCAGCAGGCCAGAACAACACAATGAGCAGTTCTTC. Encoded protein: CASRPEQHNEQFF. This chain joins TRBV9 and TRBJ2-1; D is unclear. Trimming removed 5 bases at V and 5 bases at J, with 11 bases between. The CDR3 length is 13 residues. Germline V lookup: CDR1 SGDLS, CDR2 YYNGEE. Using reference TRBV9 and TRBJ2-1 for the parts outside the CDR3, the full variable domain is DSGVTQTPKHLITATGQRVTLRCSPRSGDLSVYWYQQSLDQGLQFLIQYYNGEERAKGNILERFSAQQFPDLHSELNLSSLELGDSALYFCASRPEQHNEQFFGPGTRLTVL.